The clone carrying this TCR beta chain was found a few times. Its specificity is unknown. This sample is part of a study of early T cells in non-severe SARS-CoV-2 infection. Study-wide background: The chains were unpaired, and the sequenced material was bulk RNA from unsorted whole blood.

TCRdb re-called the 5' RACE reads with MiXCR, one entry per CDR3 protein. In the table there are 28,000 or so distinct CDR3 sequences, 3.9% of which are singletons. Study outcomes and limitations: VDJdb matching skewed toward anti-spike CD8 responses, missing private and CD4 specificities.

Deletions cut 0 bases from V and 3 bases from J, with 15 bases between. The CDR3 runs 16 residues. Per germline, CDR1 MGHRA and CDR2 YSYEKL. The chain is built from TRBV4-1 and TRBJ2-7, with a weak D call TRBD1 (5 bases). Source material: whole blood. This clonotype was obtained from an adult who was a healthcare worker with PCR-confirmed SARS-CoV-2 infection or an uninfected control (not recorded which). CDR3 nucleotides: TGCGCCAGCAGCCAAGATCCCCAGGGCGACCTCTACGAGCAGTACTTC. Protein product: CASSQDPQGDLYEQYF.